This TCR beta chain was recovered during a study of identical twins. This CDR3 is built from 15 residues. Germline CDR1 reads SGHTA; CDR2 reads FQGNSA. Trimming pared 5 bases from V and 1 base from J, leaving 12 bases between. As to this clonotype: Its matching antigen is unknown.

Notes on the study in general: Researchers reported weaker excess twin sharing in beta out-of-frame sequences.

TCRdb used MiXCR to reprocess the 5' RACE reads, holding one entry per CDR3 protein. The sample lists approximately 620,000 distinct CDR3 sequences; roughly 8% were seen once. The same sample was also studied in work on yellow fever vaccine responses in identical twins.

The sequence was collected from a woman aged 18-29 years in good health. J is TRBJ1-5 and V is TRBV7-2; D perhaps matches TRBD1 (5 bases). The sample consisted of PBMCs. CDR3: CASSPLGPSNQPQHF. CDR3 coding DNA: TGTGCCAGCAGCCCCCTGGGACCGAGCAATCAGCCCCAGCATTTT.